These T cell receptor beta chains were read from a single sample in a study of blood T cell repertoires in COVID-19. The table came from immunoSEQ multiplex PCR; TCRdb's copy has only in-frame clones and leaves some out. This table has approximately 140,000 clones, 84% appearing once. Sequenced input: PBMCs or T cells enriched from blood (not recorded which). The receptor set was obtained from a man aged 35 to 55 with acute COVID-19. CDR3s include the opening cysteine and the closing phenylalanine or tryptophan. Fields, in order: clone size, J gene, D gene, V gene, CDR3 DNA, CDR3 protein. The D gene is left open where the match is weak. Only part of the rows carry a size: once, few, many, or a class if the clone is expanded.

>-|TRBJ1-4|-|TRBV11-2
TGTGCCAGCAGCTTATTTCGGGACTCGAGCGAAAAACTGTTTTTT
CASSLFRDSSEKLFF
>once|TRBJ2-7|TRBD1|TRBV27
TGTGCCAGCAGTCCTCGGGACAGGGGGACCTACGAGCAGTACTTC
CASSPRDRGTYEQYF
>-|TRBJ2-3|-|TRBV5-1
TGCGCCAGCAGCTTGGAAGCGTCTAGCACAGATACGCAGTATTTT
CASSLEASSTDTQYF
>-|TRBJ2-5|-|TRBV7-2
TGTGCCAGCAGCTCCCTGACTAGAGGCGAGACCCAGTACTTC
CASSSLTRGETQYF
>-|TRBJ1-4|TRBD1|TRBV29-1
TGCAGCGTCTACTTCCCGGGACAGTCTGAAAAACTGTTTTTT
CSVYFPGQSEKLFF
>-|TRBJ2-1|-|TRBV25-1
TGTGCCAGCACTCGGACAGCCACCTACAATGAGCAGTTCTTC
CASTRTATYNEQFF
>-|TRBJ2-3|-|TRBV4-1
TGCGCCAGCAGCCAAGATCTCAGGGTCACAGATACGCAGTATTTT
CASSQDLRVTDTQYF
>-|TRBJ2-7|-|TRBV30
TGTGCCTGGAGGTCCACAGGGAGAGGAGAGTACGAGCAGTACTTC
CAWRSTGRGEYEQYF
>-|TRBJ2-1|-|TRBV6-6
TGTGCCAGCCGACGTTCAGGGGAAATGGTAGATGAGCAGTTCTTC
CASRRSGEMVDEQFF
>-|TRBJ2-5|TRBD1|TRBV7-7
TGTGCCAGCAGCCATAGTGGCCTATTCACGGGGACAGTACAAGAGACCCAGTACTTC
CASSHSGLFTGTVQETQYF
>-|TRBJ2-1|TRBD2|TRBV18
TGTGCCAGCTCCCCCGCGGTGGGGAGCGGGAGTTACAATGAGCAGTTCTTC
CASSPAVGSGSYNEQFF
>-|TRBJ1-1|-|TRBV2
TGTGCCAGCAGTTCACAGGATTTTAACACTGAAGCTTTCTTT
CASSSQDFNTEAFF
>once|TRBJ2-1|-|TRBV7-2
TGTGCCAGCAGCTTAGCGCAGGGGACTGAGCAGTTCTTC
CASSLAQGTEQFF
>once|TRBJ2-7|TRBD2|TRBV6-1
TGTGCCAGCAGTGAACTCCGGGGGGGGCGCGGCCCTTACGAGCAGTACTTC
CASSELRGGRGPYEQYF
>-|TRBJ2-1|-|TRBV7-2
TGTGCCAGCAGCTTAGAAGTAGGGGTAAGCGAGCAGTTCTTC
CASSLEVGVSEQFF
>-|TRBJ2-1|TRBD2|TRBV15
TGTGCCACCAGCGGCGGGAGGGCGGGACACAATGAGCAGTTCTTC
CATSGGRAGHNEQFF
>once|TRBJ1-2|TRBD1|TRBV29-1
TGCAGCGTCGGGGGACAGGGGGCCTTTAACTATGGCTACACCTTC
CSVGGQGAFNYGYTF
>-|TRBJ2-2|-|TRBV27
TGTGCCAGCAGTTTAGTAAGGGGCACCGGGGAGCTGTTTTTT
CASSLVRGTGELFF
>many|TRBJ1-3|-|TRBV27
TGTGCCAGCTGGTCCCGAAACAGGGCAGCGGGAAACACCATATATTTT
CASWSRNRAAGNTIYF
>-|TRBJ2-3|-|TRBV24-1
TGTGCCACCAGTACTCGTCCGGGACAAAGCACAGATACGCAGTATTTT
CATSTRPGQSTDTQYF
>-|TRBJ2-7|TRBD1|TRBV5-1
TGCGCCAGCAGCGCGGGACAGGGTAGCTACGAGCAGTACTTC
CASSAGQGSYEQYF
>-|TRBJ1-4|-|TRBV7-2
TGTGCCAGCAGCTTCATCGGGGGAGGTAATGAAAAACTGTTTTTT
CASSFIGGGNEKLFF
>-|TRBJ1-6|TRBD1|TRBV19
TGTGCCAGTAGCCTCACGGGACAGATAAATTCACCCCTCCACTTT
CASSLTGQINSPLHF
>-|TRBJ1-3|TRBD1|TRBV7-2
TGTGCCAGCAGCTTAACGGGGACAGGGACTGGAAACACCATATATTTT
CASSLTGTGTGNTIYF
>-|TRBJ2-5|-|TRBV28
TGTGCCAGCAGTTTATTTGGGGACACTGGGCGAGAGACCCAGTACTTC
CASSLFGDTGRETQYF
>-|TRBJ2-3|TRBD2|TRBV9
TGTGCCAGCAGCCCCTTGGGGGGGAGGGCAGATACGCAGTATTTT
CASSPLGGRADTQYF
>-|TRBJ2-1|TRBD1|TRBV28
TGTGCCAGCAGAGTCACCGGGACAGGGAATTCAGGTGAGCAGTTCTTC
CASRVTGTGNSGEQFF
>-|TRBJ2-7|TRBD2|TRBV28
TGTGCCAGCAGTTTCGGGAGGGATCTATACGAGCAGTACTTC
CASSFGRDLYEQYF
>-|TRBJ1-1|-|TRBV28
TGTGCCAGCAGCCGTGGCGGGTCGGTTAGAGCTTTCTTT
CASSRGGSVRAFF
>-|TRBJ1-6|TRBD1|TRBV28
TGTGCCAGCAGTCAAACGCAGGGGGGCGCGTTGAACCTCCACTTT
CASSQTQGGALNLHF
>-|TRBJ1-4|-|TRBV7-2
TGTGCCAGCAGCCTCGTAGCGAATGAAAAACTGTTTTTT
CASSLVANEKLFF
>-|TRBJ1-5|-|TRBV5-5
TGTGCCAGCAGCTTTCGCGAGGTGCGCAATCAGCCCCAGCATTTT
CASSFREVRNQPQHF
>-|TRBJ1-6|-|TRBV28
TGTGCCAGCAGGCCTGGGAGACTGAGCTCCTATAATTCACCCCTCCACTTT
CASRPGRLSSYNSPLHF
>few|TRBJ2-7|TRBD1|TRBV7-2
TGTGCCAGCAGCTTCTTGGACAGGGAACATTACGAGCAGTACTTC
CASSFLDREHYEQYF
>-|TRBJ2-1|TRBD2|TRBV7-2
TGTGCCAGCAGCCACGGACTAGCGGGAGTAAATGAGCAGTTCTTC
CASSHGLAGVNEQFF
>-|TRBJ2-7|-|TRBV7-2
TGTGCCAGCAGCTTAACTTTCGGGTATAGCTCCTACGAGCAGTACTTC
CASSLTFGYSSYEQYF
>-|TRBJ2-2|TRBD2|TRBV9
TGTGCCAGCAGCGCGACTAGCGGAACAACCGGGGAGCTGTTTTTT
CASSATSGTTGELFF
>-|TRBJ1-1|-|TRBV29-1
TGCAGCGTTGAAGAGGGGCGGCCCACTGAAGCTTTCTTT
CSVEEGRPTEAFF
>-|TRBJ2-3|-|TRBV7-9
TGTGCCAGCAGCTTAGGGGGCGGGGATGATACGCAGTATTTT
CASSLGGGDDTQYF
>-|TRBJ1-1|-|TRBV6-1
TGTGCCAGCAGTGAGCCATCGGGGGAAGCTTTCTTT
CASSEPSGEAFF
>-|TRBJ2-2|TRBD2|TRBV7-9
TGTGCCAGCAGCCAGACTAGCGGCTCGAACACCGGGGAGCTGTTTTTT
CASSQTSGSNTGELFF
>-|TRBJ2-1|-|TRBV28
TGTGCCAGCAGCTCAGGACTATACGGGGAGAATGAGCAGTTCTTC
CASSSGLYGENEQFF
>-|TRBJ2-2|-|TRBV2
TGTGCCAGCAGTGTTCGAGTTAGCACCGGGGAGCTGTTTTTT
CASSVRVSTGELFF
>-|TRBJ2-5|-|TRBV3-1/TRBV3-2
TGTGCCAGCAGCCAAGTCCAAGCGCGGCAGACCCAGTACTTC
CASSQVQARQTQYF
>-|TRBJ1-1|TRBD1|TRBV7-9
TGTGCCAGCAGCTTAGCAAGTCCTACAGGGGACGCTTTCTTT
CASSLASPTGDAFF
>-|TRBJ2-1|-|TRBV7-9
TGTGCCAGCAGCAGATCTGGACTGGCTGAGCAGTTCTTC
CASSRSGLAEQFF
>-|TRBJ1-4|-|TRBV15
TGTGCCACCAGCCGTGCACTTACTAATGAAAAACTGTTTTTT
CATSRALTNEKLFF
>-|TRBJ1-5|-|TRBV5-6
TGTGCCAGCAGCTTGAGGAGCCAAAATCAGCCCCAGCATTTT
CASSLRSQNQPQHF
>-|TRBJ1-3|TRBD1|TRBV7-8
TGTGCCAGCAGCTCAGAGGGACAGTTCGCTTCTGGAAACACCATATATTTT
CASSSEGQFASGNTIYF
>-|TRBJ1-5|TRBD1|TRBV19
TGTGCCAGTAGCCTCGGACAGGGGGCCCATCAGCCCCAGCATTTT
CASSLGQGAHQPQHF
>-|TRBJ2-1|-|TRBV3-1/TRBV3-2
TGTGCCAGCAGCCTCTTCCAACAGGGTCTGAGGAATGAGCAGTTCTTC
CASSLFQQGLRNEQFF
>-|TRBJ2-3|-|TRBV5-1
TGCGCCAGCAGCTTGATCCAGGGTAGCACAGATACGCAGTATTTT
CASSLIQGSTDTQYF
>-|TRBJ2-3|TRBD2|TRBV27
TGTGCCAGCAGTTTAAGACTAGCGGGCACAGATACGCAGTATTTT
CASSLRLAGTDTQYF
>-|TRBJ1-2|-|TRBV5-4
TGTGCCAGCAGCTTTCCGGGGGATGGCTACACCTTC
CASSFPGDGYTF
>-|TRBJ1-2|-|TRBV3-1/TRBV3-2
TGTGCCAGCAGCCAAAATAGGGAGGGAGGCTACACCTTC
CASSQNREGGYTF
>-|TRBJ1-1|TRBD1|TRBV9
TGTGCCAGCAGCTCAAGCCAGGGGGGCACTGAAGCTTTCTTT
CASSSSQGGTEAFF
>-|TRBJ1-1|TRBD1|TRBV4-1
TGCGCCAGCAGCCCCAGGACGGGACAGGGGTTGACTGAAGCTTTCTTT
CASSPRTGQGLTEAFF
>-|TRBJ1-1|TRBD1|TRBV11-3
TGTGCCAGTTCACAGGGGGTGAACACTGAAGCTTTCTTT
CASSQGVNTEAFF
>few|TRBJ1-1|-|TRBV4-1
TGCGCCAGCAGCCAAGGCTGGGGGCTCCCCACTGAAGCTTTCTTT
CASSQGWGLPTEAFF
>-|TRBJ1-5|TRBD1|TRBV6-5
TGTGCCAGCATCACCGGGGGACAGGCTAATCAGCCCCAGCATTTT
CASITGGQANQPQHF